A single sample gave rise to the 20 T cell receptor beta chains below, sequenced in a study of CD8 T cells in ankylosing spondylitis. TCRdb reanalysed the 5' RACE reads using MiXCR and keeps one entry per CDR3 protein. The repertoire holds some 150,000 distinct CDR3 sequences, with 40% to 50% as singletons. Sample: synovial fluid, either unsorted or a sorted T cell fraction (not recorded which). The source is a male donor with ankylosing spondylitis.

This clonotype was counted only a few times. The chain joins TRBV30 to TRBJ1-1; TRBD1 matches at 7 bases. In germline, CDR1 is GTSNPN, CDR2 SVGIG (reference sequence). This CDR3 has 13 amino acids. Germline trimming cut 5 bases from V and 3 bases from J; bases unmatched to any gene: 6. DNA for the CDR3: TGTGCCTGGGGGCTAGACAGGGACACTGAAGCTTTCTTT. Translation: CAWGLDRDTEAFF. Combining the CDR3 with reference TRBV30 and TRBJ1-1 gives the whole variable domain SQTIHQWPATLVQPVGSPLSLECTVEGTSNPNLYWYRQAAGRGLQLLFYSVGIGQISSEVPQNLSASRPQDRQFILSSKKLLLSDSGFYLCAWGLDRDTEAFFGQGTRLTVV.

The J gene is TRBJ2-7, the V gene TRBV7-6; D unclear. V lost 3 bases and J 2 bases, leaving 11 bases between the germline ends. Germline V CDR1 and CDR2: SGHVS, FNYEAQ. CDR3 length: 14 residues. In DNA, the CDR3 is TGTGCCAGCAGCTTTGCCCCGGGCCCCTACGAGCAGTACTTC. This codes for CASSFAPGPYEQYF.

This clonotype occurred once. This chain connects TRBV6-1 to TRBJ2-7, with D perhaps matching TRBD1 (5 bases). Trimming removed 2 bases at V and 2 bases at J, with 10 bases between. CDR3 length equals 14 residues. Germline-derived CDR1 and CDR2 are MNHNS and SASEGT. CDR3 sequence (DNA): TGTGCCAGCAGTGAATGGGGCGGAGCCTACGAGCAGTACTTC. It translates to CASSEWGGAYEQYF.

This clonotype was detected a few times. The chain couples TRBV28 to TRBJ1-6; unclear D gene. The germline V gene encodes CDR1 MDHEN and CDR2 SYDVKM. With 1 base removed from V and 6 bases from J, the gap between germline ends came to 4 bases. The CDR3 totals 13 residues. This chain's CDR3 is CASSLSLNSPLHF. The CDR3, as DNA: TGTGCCAGCAGTTTATCCCTTAATTCACCCCTCCACTTT.

The rearrangement links TRBV11-2 to TRBJ2-3; TRBD1 might be the D (6 bases). The germline CDR1 and CDR2 sequences are SGHAT and FQNNGV. This CDR3 region has 13 residues. V lost 4 bases and J 5 bases, leaving 10 bases between the germline ends. CDR3: CASSSWDKDTQYF. The DNA of the CDR3 is TGTGCCAGCAGCTCCTGGGACAAAGATACGCAGTATTTT.

The V gene is TRBV4-2, the J gene TRBJ2-7; no reliable D call. Trimming took 0 bases from V and 3 from J, leaving 9 bases between them. Germline values: CDR1 LGHNA, CDR2 YNFKEQ. The CDR3 sequence is 14 residues long. CDR3 nucleotide sequence: TGTGCCAGCAGCCAAGATTGGAGTTACTACGAGCAGTACTTC. Translation gives CASSQDWSYYEQYF.

The chain uses TRBV9 and TRBJ2-3; the D gene is possibly TRBD2 (5 bases). This CDR3 is built from 15 residues. The V and J ends lost 5 bases and 0 bases respectively, with 13 bases between them. In germline, CDR1 is SGDLS, CDR2 YYNGEE. The CDR3 coding sequence is TGTGCCAGCAGTGCGACTACTACTAGCACAGATACGCAGTATTTT. Its protein product is CASSATTTSTDTQYF. Complete variable domain (other parts from reference TRBV9 and TRBJ2-3): DSGVTQTPKHLITATGQRVTLRCSPRSGDLSVYWYQQSLDQGLQFLIQYYNGEERAKGNILERFSAQQFPDLHSELNLSSLELGDSALYFCASSATTTSTDTQYFGPGTRLTVL.

This clonotype was seen repeatedly, ten times or more. The J gene is TRBJ2-5, the V gene TRBV12-3 or TRBV12-4; either TRBD1 or TRBD2 may supply D (5 bases each). The CDR3 loop spans 12 amino acids. Trimming took 4 bases from V and 5 from J, leaving 8 bases between them. For the CDR3, the DNA is TGTGCCAGCAGTTCGGGGCGCGAGACCCAGTACTTC. This encodes CASSSGRETQYF.

The rearrangement uses TRBV20-1 and TRBJ2-7; TRBD1 matches at 9 bases. The V and J ends lost 0 bases and 2 bases, in that order; junction bases with no gene match: 20. There are 20 residues in the CDR3. Germline loops: CDR1 DFQATT, CDR2 SNEGSKA (reference sequence). The CDR3 loop is CSARDEVQGAWYVHAYEQYF. CDR3 coding DNA: TGCAGTGCTAGAGATGAAGTACAGGGGGCTTGGTACGTCCACGCCTACGAGCAGTACTTC.

The chain is built from TRBV5-6 and TRBJ2-2; D possibly uses TRBD1 or TRBD2 (5 bases each). Germline V gene sequence: CDR1 SGHDT, CDR2 YYEEEE. CDR3 length: 15 amino acids. Deletions cut 3 bases from V and 1 base from J, with 10 bases between. CDR3 loop: CASSSGPWNTGELFF. The CDR3 DNA reads as TGTGCCAGCAGCTCGGGACCCTGGAACACCGGGGAGCTGTTTTTT.

This sequence joins TRBV5-1 and TRBJ1-1, with D possibly matching TRBD1 (6 bases). CDR1 SGHRS and CDR2 YFSETQ come from the germline V gene. This CDR3 comprises 15 residues. The V end lost 6 bases, the J end lost 4 bases, and 19 bases lay between the germline ends. The DNA of the CDR3 is TGCGCCAGCAATATTGACCCGGGGGCGGGCACTGAAGCTTTCTTT. Its protein product is CASNIDPGAGTEAFF.

The chain couples TRBV5-1 to TRBJ2-7; tentative D call: TRBD1 (5 bases). This CDR3 spans 15 amino acids. CDR1 is SGHRS, CDR2 YFSETQ, per germline. Trimming took off 0 bases at V and 7 bases at J, with 17 bases between the two ends. CDR3 sequence: CASSLETRVSAEQYF. The CDR3 DNA reads as TGCGCCAGCAGCTTGGAAACCAGGGTCTCGGCTGAGCAGTACTTC.

V gene TRBV10-3 combines with J gene TRBJ1-3; D uncertain. CDR1 and CDR2 from the germline V gene are ENHRY and SYGVKD. The length of the CDR3 is 14 residues. The germline V and J ends were trimmed by 3 bases and 1 base, with 7 bases remaining between them. The CDR3 DNA follows: TGTGCCATCAGTGACGGCACTTCTGGAAACACCATATATTTT. This gives the protein CAISDGTSGNTIYF.

This chain connects TRBV4-3 to TRBJ2-1, with 9 bases identical to TRBD2. The CDR3 has 18 amino acids. V dropped 0 bases and J dropped 2; count of bases not matched to a gene: 8. Germline CDR1 is LGHNA and CDR2 is YSLEER. CDR3 nucleotide sequence: TGCGCCAGCAGCCAAGATGGGCTAGCGGGATCCCCCTACAATGAGCAGTTCTTC. Translated, it gives CASSQDGLAGSPYNEQFF.

V and J are TRBV20-1 and TRBJ1-2, with D uncertain. V was shortened by 3 bases and J by 7 bases, with 12 bases between the two germline ends. The CDR3 contains 12 residues. Germline CDR1 and CDR2: DFQATT and SNEGSKA (reference sequence). The DNA of the CDR3 is TGCAGTGCTAGGAAGGGTGATGGTGGCTACACCTTC. As protein: CSARKGDGGYTF.

This sequence joins TRBV4-1 and TRBJ2-7; 8 bases line up with TRBD1. The CDR3 has 16 residues. The germline gives CDR1 MGHRA, CDR2 YSYEKL. Trimming cost V 5 bases and J 4 bases; bases outside gene matches: 13. The CDR3 region is CASSIRFSGGWYEQYF. CDR3 bases: TGCGCCAGCAGCATACGCTTCTCAGGGGGCTGGTACGAGCAGTACTTC.

V gene TRBV6-1 combines with J gene TRBJ1-5, with D possibly TRBD1 on 6 matching bases. The V and J ends lost 7 bases and 3 bases respectively, with 13 bases between them. Germline V gives CDR1 MNHNS, CDR2 SASEGT. The CDR3 contains 14 residues. The CDR3 sequence is CASKEGGDNQPQHF. Written as DNA, the CDR3 is TGTGCCAGCAAAGAGGGGGGAGACAATCAGCCCCAGCATTTT.

This clonotype was detected a few times. The chain employs TRBV7-9 and TRBJ1-2; D possibly corresponds to TRBD1 (5 bases). The V gene's germline CDR1 is SEHNR and CDR2 FQNEAQ (reference sequence). This CDR3 contains 13 residues. The V end lost 8 bases, the J end lost 2 bases, and 12 bases lay between the germline ends. The CDR3 sequence is CASGPSGNYGYTF. DNA of the CDR3: TGTGCCAGCGGACCATCAGGGAACTATGGCTACACCTTC.

This chain links TRBV11-2 with TRBJ2-1, with D unresolved. Trimming removed 5 bases from V and 4 bases from J, with 9 bases in between. Germline values: CDR1 SGHAT, CDR2 FQNNGV. This CDR3 spans 13 amino acids. The CDR3 protein is CASSPRRYNEQFF. CDR3 nucleotides: TGTGCCAGCAGCCCACGCCGGTACAATGAGCAGTTCTTC.

The chain uses TRBV13 and TRBJ1-2; D gene unclear. The CDR3 totals 13 residues. Trimming shortened V by 5 bases and J by 1 base, and 8 bases separated the two germline ends. The V gene's germline CDR1 is PRHDT and CDR2 FYEKMQ (reference sequence). The CDR3 reads CASSHKYNYGYTF. DNA of the CDR3: TGTGCCAGCAGCCACAAATATAACTATGGCTACACCTTC.